Given below is one TCR beta chain in context. What it recognizes is unknown. The entry originates in a study of T-cell reconstitution after alpha-beta-depleted transplantation in children. The length of the CDR3 is 19 residues. The trim removed 1 base at V and 0 bases at J, leaving 12 bases unmatched. The germline gives CDR1 LGHNA, CDR2 YNFKEQ. The study, taken as a whole, reports: Where some patients showed high TCRbeta diversity at day 60, it came from recipient T cells and thymic progenitors that had survived.

The TCRbeta library incorporated unique molecular identifiers. A single record per CDR3 protein comes from TCRdb applying MiXCR to the PCR reads. The table has about 980,000 distinct CDR3 sequences, roughly 29% seen once; the top ten hold 28%. This clonotype was obtained from a boy in the first two years of life who had a stem cell transplant for SCID, so the T cells may come from the graft donor. The sample was PBMCs, mostly from graft donor cells, taken 360 days after TCRalphabeta/CD19-depleted stem cell transplant. The gene calls are TRBV4-2 and TRBJ2-7; TRBD2 matches 10 bases. CDR3 in amino acids: CASSQAYSGGNPSSYEQYF. The CDR3 coding sequence is TGTGCCAGCAGCCAAGCATATAGCGGGGGGAACCCCAGCTCCTACGAGCAGTACTTC.